One sample yielded the 13 T cell receptor beta chains listed below, sequenced in a study of blood T cell repertoires in COVID-19. The assay was immunoSEQ multiplex PCR, and TCRdb's table has in-frame clones only and misses some. The sample consists of under 300,000 clones, around four fifths of them appearing once. The sequencing input was peripheral blood. The receptors derive from a woman in her sixties with active or convalescent COVID-19.

This clone turned up a few times. The chain joins TRBV7-9 to TRBJ2-3; 12 nucleotides align to TRBD2. This CDR3 has 18 residues. CDR1 is SEHNR and CDR2 is FQNEAQ in the germline V gene (reference sequence). Unmatched junction bases numbered 9, after V lost 2 bases and J lost 3 bases. The CDR3 DNA sequence: TGTGCCAGCAGCTTACTAGCGGGAGGGCCTCTGGGGACAGATACGCAGTATTTT. It encodes CASSLLAGGPLGTDTQYF.

A word on this clone: Other DNA sequences of this sample code for an identical CDR3. The chain employs TRBV12-3 or TRBV12-4 and TRBJ2-7; D is uncertain. The V and J ends lost 5 bases and 2 bases respectively, with 7 bases between them. The length of the CDR3 is 12 residues. In nucleotides, the CDR3 is TGTGCCAGCAGTCGCGGTCCCTACGAGCAGTACTTC. Translated, it gives CASSRGPYEQYF.

This chain uses TRBV27 with TRBJ1-1, with 7 positions matching TRBD1. The trim removed 5 bases at V and 1 base at J, leaving 7 bases unmatched. CDR1 MNHEY and CDR2 SMNVEV come from the germline V gene (reference sequence). The CDR3 runs to 15 residues. Written as DNA, the CDR3 is TGTGCCAGCAGTACGAGGGGGCATGAGAACACTGAAGCTTTCTTT. Amino acid sequence: CASSTRGHENTEAFF.

The rearrangement links TRBV25-1 to TRBJ2-1; weak D call: TRBD2 (5 bases). Germline values: CDR1 MGHDK, CDR2 SYGVNS. V was clipped by 6 bases and J by 6 bases, with 12 bases between them. This CDR3 is 13 amino acids long. The CDR3 nucleotides are TGTGCCAGCAGGGCCCCGAGCGGCAATGAGCAGTTCTTC. Protein: CASRAPSGNEQFF.

The chain joins TRBV3-1 (or the pseudogene TRBV3-2) to TRBJ2-1; TRBD2 agrees at 7 bases. The CDR3 sequence is 12 residues long. Losses at the gene ends were 6 bases for V and 10 bases for J; bases not matched to a gene: 6. Germline assignment: CDR1 LGHDT and CDR2 YNNKEL (reference sequence). The CDR3 nucleotides are TGTGCCAGCAGTCGGGGACTACTGGAGCAGTTCTTC. The encoded protein is CASSRGLLEQFF.

This clone is a singleton in its sample. This chain links TRBV14 with TRBJ2-3, with TRBD2 as a possible D gene (6 bases). The germline CDR1 and CDR2 sequences are SGHDN and FVKESK. This CDR3 spans 16 amino acids. V dropped 1 base and J dropped 2 bases, with 13 bases sitting between them. CDR3 sequence reads: CASSQGVAVYTDTQYF. CDR3 bases: TGTGCCAGCAGCCAAGGGGTAGCGGTTTACACAGATACGCAGTATTTT.

This clone appeared a few times. The V and J genes are TRBV21-1 and TRBJ2-7; TRBD2 was called by the table and not checked on the DNA. TRBV21-1 is deemed a pseudogene. The CDR3 extends over 14 amino acids. CDR3 in DNA: TGTGCCAGCGGCTCCGGGACTAGCGGTGTCGAGCAGTACGTC. Its protein product is CASGSGTSGVEQYV.

The chain is built from TRBV7-9 and TRBJ2-5, with 9 bases identical to TRBD1. This CDR3 has 16 residues. Unmatched junction bases numbered 15, after V lost 4 bases and J lost 9 bases. Germline V lookup: CDR1 SEHNR, CDR2 FQNEAQ (reference sequence). CDR3 in DNA: TGTGCCAGCAGCTCGCTCACAGGGGGCAACATTCAGTCCCAGTACTTC. Amino acids: CASSSLTGGNIQSQYF. The full variable domain, in which reference TRBV7-9 and TRBJ2-5 provide the parts outside the CDR3, is DTGVSQNPRHKITKRGQNVTFRCDPISEHNRLYWYRQTLGQGPEFLTYFQNEAQLEKSRLLSDRFSAERPKGSFSTLEIQRTEQGDSAMYLCASSSLTGGNIQSQYFGPGTRLLVL.

The rearrangement uses TRBV9 and TRBJ2-7, with TRBD2 matching 12 bases. After removal of 4 bases from V and 5 bases from J, the junction contained 7 bases not matched to a gene. Germline V lookup: CDR1 SGDLS, CDR2 YYNGEE. The CDR3 has 15 amino acids. The CDR3 bases are TGTGCCAGCAGCCGGACTAGCGGGATCATGAACGAGCAGTACTTC. Residues: CASSRTSGIMNEQYF.

Of note for this clone: Other DNA sequences in the same sample also yield this CDR3. The V gene is TRBV5-6, the J gene TRBJ2-5; 7 nucleotides match TRBD2. Trimming took 2 bases from V and 4 from J; bases not matched to a gene: 2. The CDR3 covers 13 residues. Germline CDR1 SGHDT, CDR2 YYEEEE. The CDR3 loop is CASSLAGRETQYF. The CDR3 bases are TGTGCCAGCAGCTTAGCGGGGCGAGAGACCCAGTACTTC. Using reference TRBV5-6 and TRBJ2-5 for the parts outside the CDR3, the full variable domain is DAGVTQSPTHLIKTRGQQVTLRCSPKSGHDTVSWYQQALGQGPQFIFQYYEEEERQRGNFPDRFSGHQFPNYSSELNVNALLLGDSALYLCASSLAGRETQYFGPGTRLLVL.

This rearrangement joins TRBV11-2 to TRBJ2-1, with 7 bases fitting TRBD2. Per the germline V gene, CDR1 is SGHAT and CDR2 is FQNNGV. CDR3 length: 15 residues. The ends lost 3 bases at V and 12 bases at J; junction bases unmatched: 14. Here the CDR3 reads CASSLALARDQGQFF. The CDR3 DNA is TGTGCCAGCAGCTTGGCACTAGCGCGAGACCAGGGGCAGTTCTTC. Variable domain in full (rest from reference TRBV11-2 and TRBJ2-1): EAGVAQSPRYKIIEKRQSVAFWCNPISGHATLYWYQQILGQGPKLLIQFQNNGVVDDSQLPKDRFSAERLKGVDSTLKIQPAKLEDSAVYLCASSLALARDQGQFFGPGTRLTVL.

In DNA, the CDR3 is TGTGCCAGCGACAGGGGGCCGTACGAGCAGTACGTC. This encodes CASDRGPYEQYV. The V gene is TRBV2, the J gene TRBJ2-7; the match to TRBD1 covers 10 bases. Trimming cost V 8 bases and J 4 bases; bases outside gene matches: 2. Germline V gene data show CDR1 as SNHLY and CDR2 as FYNNEI. The CDR3 consists of 12 residues.

This clone turned up a few times. The chain has TRBV2 and TRBJ2-1, with D perhaps matching TRBD2 (6 bases). The CDR3 is 13 amino acids. V was shortened by 6 bases and J by 2 bases, with 8 bases between the two germline ends. Germline values: CDR1 SNHLY, CDR2 FYNNEI. The CDR3 sequence is CASRLAAYNEQFF. The CDR3 nucleotides are TGTGCCAGCAGACTAGCAGCCTACAATGAGCAGTTCTTC. The full variable domain, in which reference TRBV2 and TRBJ2-1 provide the parts outside the CDR3, is EPEVTQTPSHQVTQMGQEVILRCVPISNHLYFYWYRQILGQKVEFLVSFYNNEISEKSEIFDDQFSVERPDGSNFTLKIRSTKLEDSAMYFCASRLAAYNEQFFGPGTRLTVL.